The clone carrying this T cell receptor beta chain has ten or more counts. Its antigen is not identified. This sample stems from a study of T cells in Graves' hyperthyroidism and ophthalmopathy. The study's findings and limits: In blood, most of the thyroid clonotypes expanded above 0.001 were also present.

Researchers took RNA transcripts and amplified the TCR beta CDR3 regions from them. HTBI primers were employed in a first-round RT-PCR of the TCR CDR3. TCRdb reanalysed the multiplex PCR reads using MiXCR and keeps one entry per CDR3 protein. The table lists about 380,000 distinct CDR3 sequences, less than 20% of them singletons. Looked up from germline, CDR1 is SGHRS and CDR2 is YFSETQ. CDR3 size: 14 residues. V was cut by 4 bases and J by 3 bases, with 14 bases left in between. The material sequenced was blood. The source is a man younger than 35 with Graves' ophthalmopathy. The genes are TRBV5-1 and TRBJ2-7; a weak D match, TRBD2 (5 bases). CDR3 nucleotide sequence: TGCGCCAGCAGCCCGAGCGGCGTGGGCTACGAGCAGTACTTC. Residues: CASSPSGVGYEQYF.